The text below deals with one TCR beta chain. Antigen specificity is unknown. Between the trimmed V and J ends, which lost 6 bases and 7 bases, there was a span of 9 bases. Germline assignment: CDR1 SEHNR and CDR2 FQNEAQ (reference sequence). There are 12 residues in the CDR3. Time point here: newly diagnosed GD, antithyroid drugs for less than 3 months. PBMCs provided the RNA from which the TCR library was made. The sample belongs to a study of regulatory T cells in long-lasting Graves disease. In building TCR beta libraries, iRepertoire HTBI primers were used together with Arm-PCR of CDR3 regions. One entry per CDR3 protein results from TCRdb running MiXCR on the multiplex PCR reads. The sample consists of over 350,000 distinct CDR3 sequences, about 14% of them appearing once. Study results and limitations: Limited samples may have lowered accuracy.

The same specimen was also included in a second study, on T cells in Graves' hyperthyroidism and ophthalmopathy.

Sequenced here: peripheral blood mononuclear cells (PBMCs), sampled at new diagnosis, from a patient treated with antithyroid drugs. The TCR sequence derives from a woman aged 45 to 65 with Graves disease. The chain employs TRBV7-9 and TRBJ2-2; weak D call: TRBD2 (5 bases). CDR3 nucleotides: TGTGCCAGCAGGTTCCGGGGCGGGGAGCTGTTTTTT. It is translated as CASRFRGGELFF.